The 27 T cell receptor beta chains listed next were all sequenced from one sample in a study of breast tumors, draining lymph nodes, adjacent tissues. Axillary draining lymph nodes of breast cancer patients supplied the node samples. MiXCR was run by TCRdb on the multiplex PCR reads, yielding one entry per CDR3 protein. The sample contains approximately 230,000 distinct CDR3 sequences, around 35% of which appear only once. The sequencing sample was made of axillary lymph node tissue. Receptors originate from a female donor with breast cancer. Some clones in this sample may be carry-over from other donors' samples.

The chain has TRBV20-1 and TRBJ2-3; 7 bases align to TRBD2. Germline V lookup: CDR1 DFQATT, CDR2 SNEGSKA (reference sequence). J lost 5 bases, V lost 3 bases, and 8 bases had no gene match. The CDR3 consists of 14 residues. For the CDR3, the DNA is TGCAGTGCTAGCAGGGCGTTAGCGGGAGATACGCAGTATTTT. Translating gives CSASRALAGDTQYF.

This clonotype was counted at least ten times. CDR3 region: CASSRPSGSGETQYF. Here the CDR3 DNA reads TGTGCCAGCAGCCGCCCCTCGGGGTCTGGGGAGACCCAGTACTTC. The V gene is TRBV7-2, the J gene TRBJ2-5; D may be TRBD2 (5 bases). The germline V gene has CDR1 SGHTA and CDR2 FQGNSA. V was trimmed by 5 bases and J by 5 bases, leaving 18 bases between them. The CDR3 is 15 amino acids.

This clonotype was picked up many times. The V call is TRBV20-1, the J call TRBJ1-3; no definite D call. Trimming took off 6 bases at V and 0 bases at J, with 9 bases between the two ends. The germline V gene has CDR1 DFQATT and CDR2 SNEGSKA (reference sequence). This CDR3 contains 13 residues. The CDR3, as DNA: TGCAGTGCCGCAAGAATCTCTGGAAACACCATATATTTT. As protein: CSAARISGNTIYF.

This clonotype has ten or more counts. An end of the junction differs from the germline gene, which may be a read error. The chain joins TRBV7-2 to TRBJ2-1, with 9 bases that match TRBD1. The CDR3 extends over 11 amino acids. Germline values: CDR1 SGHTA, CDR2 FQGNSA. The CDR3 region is CASSLRDRALF. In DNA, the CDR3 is TGTGCCAGCAGCCTCCGGGACAGGGCACTCTTC.

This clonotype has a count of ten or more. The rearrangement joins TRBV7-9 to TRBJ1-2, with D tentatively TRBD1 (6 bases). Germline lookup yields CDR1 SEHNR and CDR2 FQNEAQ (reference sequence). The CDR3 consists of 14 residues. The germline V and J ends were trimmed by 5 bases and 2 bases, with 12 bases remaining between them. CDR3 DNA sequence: TGTGCCAGCAGCCAAAGACAGGAAAACTATGGCTACACCTTC. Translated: CASSQRQENYGYTF.

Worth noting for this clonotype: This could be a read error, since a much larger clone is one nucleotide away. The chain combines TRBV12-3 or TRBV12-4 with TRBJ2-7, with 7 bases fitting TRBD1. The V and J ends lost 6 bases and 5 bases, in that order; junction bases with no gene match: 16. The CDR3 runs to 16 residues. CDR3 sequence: CASSHSTPGQRHEQYF. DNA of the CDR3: TGTGCCAGCAGCCACTCCACACCGGGACAGCGACACGAGCAGTACTTC.

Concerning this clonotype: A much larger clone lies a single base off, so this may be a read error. CDR3 sequence reads: CASSRGPNGPYEQYF. CDR3 sequence (DNA): TGTGCCAGCAGCCGGGGGCCTAACGGACCCTACGAGCAGTACTTC. V and J are TRBV9 and TRBJ2-7, with D perhaps being TRBD1 or TRBD2 (6 bases each). Trimming pared 4 bases from V and 2 bases from J, leaving 16 bases between. The CDR3 is 15 amino acids. The germline V gene encodes CDR1 SGDLS and CDR2 YYNGEE.

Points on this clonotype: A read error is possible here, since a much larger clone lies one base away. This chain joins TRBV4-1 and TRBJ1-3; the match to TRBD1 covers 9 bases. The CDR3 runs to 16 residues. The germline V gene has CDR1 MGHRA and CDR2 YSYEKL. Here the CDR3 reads CAGSQEGGTGLYTIYF. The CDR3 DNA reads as TGCGCCGGCAGCCAAGAAGGCGGGACAGGGTTGTACACCATATATTTT.

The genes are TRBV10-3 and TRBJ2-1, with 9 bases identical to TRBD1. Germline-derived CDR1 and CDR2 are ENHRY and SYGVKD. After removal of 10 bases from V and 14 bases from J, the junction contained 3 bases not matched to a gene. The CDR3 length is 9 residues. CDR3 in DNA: TGTGCCACTGGACAGGGGAAGTTCTTC. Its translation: CATGQGKFF.

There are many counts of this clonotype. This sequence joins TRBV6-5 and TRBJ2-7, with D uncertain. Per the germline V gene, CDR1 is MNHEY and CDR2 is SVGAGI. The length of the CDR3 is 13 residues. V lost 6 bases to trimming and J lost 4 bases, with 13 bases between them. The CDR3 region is CASRAGLRYEQYF. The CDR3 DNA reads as TGTGCCAGCAGGGCAGGCCTACGGTACGAGCAGTACTTC.

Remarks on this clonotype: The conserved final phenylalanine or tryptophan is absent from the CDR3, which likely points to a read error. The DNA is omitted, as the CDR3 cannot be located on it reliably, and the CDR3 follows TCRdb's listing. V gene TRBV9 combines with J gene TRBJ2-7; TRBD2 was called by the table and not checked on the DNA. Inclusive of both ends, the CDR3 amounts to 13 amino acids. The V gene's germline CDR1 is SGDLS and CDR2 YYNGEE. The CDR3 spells CASSRRGAPTSST.

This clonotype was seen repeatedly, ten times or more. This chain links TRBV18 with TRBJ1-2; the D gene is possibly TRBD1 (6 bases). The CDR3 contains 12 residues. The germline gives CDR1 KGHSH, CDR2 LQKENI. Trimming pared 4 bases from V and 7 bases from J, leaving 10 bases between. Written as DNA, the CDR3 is TGTGCCAGCTCACTACAGGGCTCTGGCTACACCTTC. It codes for CASSLQGSGYTF.

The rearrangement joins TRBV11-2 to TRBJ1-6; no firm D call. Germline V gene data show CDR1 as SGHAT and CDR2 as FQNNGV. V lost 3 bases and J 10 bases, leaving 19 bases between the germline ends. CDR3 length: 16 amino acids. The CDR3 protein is CASSFRHWTPPSPLHF. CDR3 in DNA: TGTGCCAGCAGCTTTAGGCATTGGACCCCTCCCTCACCCCTCCACTTT.

The CDR3 bases are TGTGCCAGCAAAGAGGAACGAGGGGGGGGCGTTCGGTATGGCTACACCTTC. Amino acids: CASKEERGGGVRYGYTF. The chain couples TRBV9 to TRBJ1-2; a weak D match, TRBD1 (6 bases). This CDR3 spans 17 amino acids. Trimming took off 6 bases at V and 5 bases at J, with 26 bases between the two ends. From germline, CDR1 is SGDLS and CDR2 YYNGEE.

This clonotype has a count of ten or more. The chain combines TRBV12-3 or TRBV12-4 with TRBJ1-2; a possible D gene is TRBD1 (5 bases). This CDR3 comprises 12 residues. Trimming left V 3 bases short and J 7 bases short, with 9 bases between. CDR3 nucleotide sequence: TGTGCCAGCAGTTTGGGAGGGGCTGGCTACACCTTC. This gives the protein CASSLGGAGYTF.

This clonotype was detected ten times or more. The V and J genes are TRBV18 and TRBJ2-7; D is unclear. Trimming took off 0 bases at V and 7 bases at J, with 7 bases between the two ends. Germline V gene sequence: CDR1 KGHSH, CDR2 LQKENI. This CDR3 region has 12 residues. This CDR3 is CASSPPIGEQYF. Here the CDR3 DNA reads TGTGCCAGCTCACCACCGATCGGAGAGCAGTACTTC.

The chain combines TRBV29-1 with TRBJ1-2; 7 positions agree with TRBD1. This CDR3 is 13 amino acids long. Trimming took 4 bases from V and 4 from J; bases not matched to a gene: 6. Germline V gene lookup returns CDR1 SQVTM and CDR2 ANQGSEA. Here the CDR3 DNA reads TGCAGCGTTGGACAGGGAGGGATCTATGGCTACACCTTC. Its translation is CSVGQGGIYGYTF.

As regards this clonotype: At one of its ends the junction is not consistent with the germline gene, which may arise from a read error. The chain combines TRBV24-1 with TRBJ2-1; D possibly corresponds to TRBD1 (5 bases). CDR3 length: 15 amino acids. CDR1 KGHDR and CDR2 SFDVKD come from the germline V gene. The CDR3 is CATSVGRASYNEQSF. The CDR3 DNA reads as TGTGCCACCAGTGTGGGCAGGGCTTCGTATAATGAGCAGTCCTTC.

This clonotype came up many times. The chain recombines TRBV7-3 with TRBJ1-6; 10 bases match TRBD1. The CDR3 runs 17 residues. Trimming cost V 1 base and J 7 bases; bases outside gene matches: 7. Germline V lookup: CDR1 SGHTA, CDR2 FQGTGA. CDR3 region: CASSLIRQGAENSPLHF. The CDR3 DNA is TGTGCCAGCAGCTTAATCCGACAGGGGGCAGAAAATTCACCCCTCCACTTT. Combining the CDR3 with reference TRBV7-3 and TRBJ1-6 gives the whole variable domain GAGVSQTPSNKVTEKGKYVELRCDPISGHTALYWYRQSLGQGPEFLIYFQGTGAADDSGLPNDRFFAVRPEGSVSTLKIQRTERGDSAVYLCASSLIRQGAENSPLHFGNGTRLTVT.

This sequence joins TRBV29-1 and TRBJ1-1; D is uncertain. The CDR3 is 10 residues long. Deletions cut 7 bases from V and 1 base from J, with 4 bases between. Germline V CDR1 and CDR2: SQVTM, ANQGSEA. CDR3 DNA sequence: TGCAGCGCGAGGAACACTGAAGCTTTCTTT. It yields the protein CSARNTEAFF.

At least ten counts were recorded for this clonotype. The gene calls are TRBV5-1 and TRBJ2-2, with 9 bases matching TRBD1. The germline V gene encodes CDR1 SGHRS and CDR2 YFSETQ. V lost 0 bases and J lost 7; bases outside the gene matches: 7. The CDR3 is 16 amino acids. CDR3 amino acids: CASSLAGQGSSGELFF. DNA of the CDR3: TGCGCCAGCAGCTTGGCGGGACAGGGATCGAGCGGGGAGCTGTTTTTT.

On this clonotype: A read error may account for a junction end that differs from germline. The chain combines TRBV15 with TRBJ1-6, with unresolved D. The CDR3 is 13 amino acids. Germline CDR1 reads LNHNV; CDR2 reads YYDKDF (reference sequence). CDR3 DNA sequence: TGTGCCGCCAGCAGATCCCGGTCCTCACCCCTCCACTTT. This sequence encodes CAASRSRSSPLHF.

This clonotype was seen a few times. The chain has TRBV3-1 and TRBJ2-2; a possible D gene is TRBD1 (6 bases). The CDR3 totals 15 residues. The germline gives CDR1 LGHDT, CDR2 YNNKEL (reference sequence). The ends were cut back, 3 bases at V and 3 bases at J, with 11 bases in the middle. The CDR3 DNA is TGTGCCAGCAGCCATAGGGGGAGTGACACCGGGGAGCTGTTTTTT. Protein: CASSHRGSDTGELFF.

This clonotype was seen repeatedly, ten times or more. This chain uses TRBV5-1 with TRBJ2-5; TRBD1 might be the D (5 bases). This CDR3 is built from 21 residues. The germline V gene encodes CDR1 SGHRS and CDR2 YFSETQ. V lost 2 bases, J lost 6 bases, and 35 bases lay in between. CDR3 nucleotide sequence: TGCGCCAGCAGCTTCCGAGTGGGCCCGATGGCCCAGGGCCCAACACAGCAGACCCAGTACTTC. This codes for CASSFRVGPMAQGPTQQTQYF.

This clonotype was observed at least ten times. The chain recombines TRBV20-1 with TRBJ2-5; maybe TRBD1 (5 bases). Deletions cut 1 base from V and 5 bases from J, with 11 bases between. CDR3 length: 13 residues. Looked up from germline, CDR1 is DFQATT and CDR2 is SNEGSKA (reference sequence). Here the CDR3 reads CSARVGRVETQYF. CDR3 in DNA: TGCAGTGCTAGAGTGGGCAGGGTTGAGACCCAGTACTTC.

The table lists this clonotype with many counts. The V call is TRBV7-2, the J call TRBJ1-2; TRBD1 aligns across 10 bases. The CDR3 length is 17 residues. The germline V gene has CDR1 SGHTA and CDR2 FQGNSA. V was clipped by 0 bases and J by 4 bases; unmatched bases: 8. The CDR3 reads CASSLAGEDRGAYGYTF. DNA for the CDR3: TGTGCCAGCAGCTTAGCGGGGGAGGACAGGGGGGCCTATGGCTACACCTTC.

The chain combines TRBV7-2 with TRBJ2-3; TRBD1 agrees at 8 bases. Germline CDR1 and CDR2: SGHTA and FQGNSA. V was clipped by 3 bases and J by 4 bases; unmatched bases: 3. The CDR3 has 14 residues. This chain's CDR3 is CASSLTGAADTQYF. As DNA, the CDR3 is TGTGCCAGCAGCTTGACAGGGGCGGCAGATACGCAGTATTTT.